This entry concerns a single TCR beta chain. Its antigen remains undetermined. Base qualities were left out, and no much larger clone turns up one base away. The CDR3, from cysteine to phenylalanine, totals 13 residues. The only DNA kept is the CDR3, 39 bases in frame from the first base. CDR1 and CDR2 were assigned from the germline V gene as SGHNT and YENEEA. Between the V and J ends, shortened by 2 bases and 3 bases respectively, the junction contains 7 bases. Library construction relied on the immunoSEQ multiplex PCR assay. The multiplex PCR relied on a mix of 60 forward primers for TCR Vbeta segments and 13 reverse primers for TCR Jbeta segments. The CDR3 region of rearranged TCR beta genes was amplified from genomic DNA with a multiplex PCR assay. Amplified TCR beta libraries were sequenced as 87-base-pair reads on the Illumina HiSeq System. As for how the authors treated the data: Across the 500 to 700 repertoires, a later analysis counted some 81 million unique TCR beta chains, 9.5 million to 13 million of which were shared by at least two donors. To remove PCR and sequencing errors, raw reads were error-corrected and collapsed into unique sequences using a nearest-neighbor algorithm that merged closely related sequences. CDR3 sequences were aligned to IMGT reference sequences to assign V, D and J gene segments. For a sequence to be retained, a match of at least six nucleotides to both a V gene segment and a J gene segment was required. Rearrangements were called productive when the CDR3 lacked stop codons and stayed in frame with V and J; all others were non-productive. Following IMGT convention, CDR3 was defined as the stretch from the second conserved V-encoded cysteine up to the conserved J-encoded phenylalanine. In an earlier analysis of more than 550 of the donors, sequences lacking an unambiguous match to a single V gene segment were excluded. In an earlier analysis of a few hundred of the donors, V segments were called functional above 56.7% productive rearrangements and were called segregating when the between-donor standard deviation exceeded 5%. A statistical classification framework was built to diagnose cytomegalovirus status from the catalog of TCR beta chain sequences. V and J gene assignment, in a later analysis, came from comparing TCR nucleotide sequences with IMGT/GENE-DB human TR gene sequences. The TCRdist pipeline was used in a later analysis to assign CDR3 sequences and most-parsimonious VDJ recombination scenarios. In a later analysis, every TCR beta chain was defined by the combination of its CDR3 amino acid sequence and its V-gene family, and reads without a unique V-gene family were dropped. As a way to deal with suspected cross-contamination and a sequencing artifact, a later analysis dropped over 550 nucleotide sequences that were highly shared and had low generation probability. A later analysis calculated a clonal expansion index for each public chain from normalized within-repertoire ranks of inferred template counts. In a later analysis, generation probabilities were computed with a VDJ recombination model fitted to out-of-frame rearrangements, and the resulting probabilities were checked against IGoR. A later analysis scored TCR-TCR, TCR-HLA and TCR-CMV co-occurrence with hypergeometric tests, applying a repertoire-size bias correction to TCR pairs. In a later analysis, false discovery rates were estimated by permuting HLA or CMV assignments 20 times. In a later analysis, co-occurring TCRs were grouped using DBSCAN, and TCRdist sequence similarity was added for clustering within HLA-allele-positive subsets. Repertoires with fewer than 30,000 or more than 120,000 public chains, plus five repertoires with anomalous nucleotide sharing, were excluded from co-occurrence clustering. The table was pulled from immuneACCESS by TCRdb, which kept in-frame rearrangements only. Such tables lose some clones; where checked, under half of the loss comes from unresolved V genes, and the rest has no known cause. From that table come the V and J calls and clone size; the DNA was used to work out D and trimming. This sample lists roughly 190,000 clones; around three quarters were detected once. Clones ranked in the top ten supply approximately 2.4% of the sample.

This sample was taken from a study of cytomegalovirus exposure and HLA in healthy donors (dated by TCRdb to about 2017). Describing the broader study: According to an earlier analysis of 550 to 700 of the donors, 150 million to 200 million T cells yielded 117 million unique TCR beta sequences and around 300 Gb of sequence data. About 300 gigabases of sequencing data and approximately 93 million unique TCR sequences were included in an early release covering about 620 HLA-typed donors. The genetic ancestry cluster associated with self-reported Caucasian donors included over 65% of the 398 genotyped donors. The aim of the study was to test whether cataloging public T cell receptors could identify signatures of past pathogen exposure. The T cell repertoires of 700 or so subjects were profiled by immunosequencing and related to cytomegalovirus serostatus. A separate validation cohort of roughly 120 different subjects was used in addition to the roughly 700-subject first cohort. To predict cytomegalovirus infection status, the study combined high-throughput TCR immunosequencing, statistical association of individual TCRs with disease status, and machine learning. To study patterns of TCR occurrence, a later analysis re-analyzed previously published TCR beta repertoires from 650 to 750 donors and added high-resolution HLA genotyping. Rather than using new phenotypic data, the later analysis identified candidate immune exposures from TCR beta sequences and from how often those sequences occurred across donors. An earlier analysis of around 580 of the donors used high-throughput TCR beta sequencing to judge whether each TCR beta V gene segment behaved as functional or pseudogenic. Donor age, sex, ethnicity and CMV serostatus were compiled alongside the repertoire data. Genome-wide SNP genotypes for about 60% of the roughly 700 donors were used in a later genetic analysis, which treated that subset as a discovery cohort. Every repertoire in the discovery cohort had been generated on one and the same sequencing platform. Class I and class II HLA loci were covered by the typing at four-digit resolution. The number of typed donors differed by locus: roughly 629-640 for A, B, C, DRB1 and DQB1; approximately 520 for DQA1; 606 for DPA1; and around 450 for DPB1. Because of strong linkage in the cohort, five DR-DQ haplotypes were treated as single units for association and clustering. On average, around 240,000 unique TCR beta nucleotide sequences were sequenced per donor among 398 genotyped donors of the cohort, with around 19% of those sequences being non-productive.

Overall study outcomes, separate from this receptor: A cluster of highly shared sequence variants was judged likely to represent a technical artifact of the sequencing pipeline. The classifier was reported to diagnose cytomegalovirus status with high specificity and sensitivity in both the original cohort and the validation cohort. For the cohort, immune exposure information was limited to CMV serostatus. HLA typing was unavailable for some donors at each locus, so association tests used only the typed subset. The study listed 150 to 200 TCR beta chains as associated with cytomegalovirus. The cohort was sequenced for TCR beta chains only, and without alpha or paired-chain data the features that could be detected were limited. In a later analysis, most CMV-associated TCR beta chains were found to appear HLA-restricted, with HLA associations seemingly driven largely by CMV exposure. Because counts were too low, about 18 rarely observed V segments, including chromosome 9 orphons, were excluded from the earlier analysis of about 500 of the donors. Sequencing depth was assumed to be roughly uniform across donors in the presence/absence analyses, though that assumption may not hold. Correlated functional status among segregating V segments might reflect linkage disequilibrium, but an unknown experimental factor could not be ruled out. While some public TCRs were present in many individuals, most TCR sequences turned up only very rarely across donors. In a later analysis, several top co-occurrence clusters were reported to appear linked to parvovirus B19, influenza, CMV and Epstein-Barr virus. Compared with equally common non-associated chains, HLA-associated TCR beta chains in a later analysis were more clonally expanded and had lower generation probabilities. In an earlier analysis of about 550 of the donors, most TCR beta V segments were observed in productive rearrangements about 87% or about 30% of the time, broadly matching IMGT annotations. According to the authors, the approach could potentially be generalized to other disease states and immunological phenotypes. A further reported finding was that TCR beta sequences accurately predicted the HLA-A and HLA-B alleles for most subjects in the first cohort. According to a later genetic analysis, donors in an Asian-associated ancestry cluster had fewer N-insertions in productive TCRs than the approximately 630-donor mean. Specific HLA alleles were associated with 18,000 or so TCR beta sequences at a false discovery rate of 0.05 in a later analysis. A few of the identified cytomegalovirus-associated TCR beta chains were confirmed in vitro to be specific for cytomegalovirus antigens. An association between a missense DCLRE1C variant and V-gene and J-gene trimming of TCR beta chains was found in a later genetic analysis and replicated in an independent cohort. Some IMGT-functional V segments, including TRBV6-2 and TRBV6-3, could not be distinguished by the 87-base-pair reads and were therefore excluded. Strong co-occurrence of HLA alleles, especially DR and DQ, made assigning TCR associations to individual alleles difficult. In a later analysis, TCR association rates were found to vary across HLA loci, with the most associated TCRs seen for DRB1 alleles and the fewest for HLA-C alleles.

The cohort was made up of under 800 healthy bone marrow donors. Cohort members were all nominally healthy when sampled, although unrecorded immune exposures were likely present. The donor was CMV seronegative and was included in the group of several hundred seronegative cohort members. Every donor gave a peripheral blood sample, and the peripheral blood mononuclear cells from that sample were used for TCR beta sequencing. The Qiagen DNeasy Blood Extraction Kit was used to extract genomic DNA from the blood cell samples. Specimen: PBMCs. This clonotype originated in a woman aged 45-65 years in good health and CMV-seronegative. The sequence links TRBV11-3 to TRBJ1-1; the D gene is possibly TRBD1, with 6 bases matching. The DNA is TGTGCCAGCAGCTTAAACAGGGACACTGAAGCTTTCTTT. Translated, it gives CASSLNRDTEAFF.